This T cell receptor beta chain derives from a study of low-dose radiotherapy and immunotherapy resistance in tumors. Across the study: The treatment that patients received was intravenous nivolumab 240 mg every two weeks plus ipilimumab 1 mg/kg every six weeks. Starting cycle 1 day 1, oral aspirin 300 mg was given daily for four cycles.

Time point: before trial treatment. The donors' regimen was nivolumab, ipilimumab, aspirin, low-dose cyclophosphamide and low-dose radiotherapy. Patients deemed eligible presented with advanced solid tumors lacking tumor-infiltrating lymphocytes. The CDR3 has 15 residues. The germline CDR1 and CDR2 sequences are MDHEN and SYDVKM. Trimming stripped 5 bases from V and 8 bases from J, with 19 bases between. First-strand cDNA relied on TRAV- and TRBV-specific primers spanning alpha and beta chains. With a constant-region primer and a V-primer adapter, TCRs were subjected to approximately 18 PCR cycles of amplification. One entry per CDR3 protein results from TCRdb running MiXCR on the reads. The data show 65,000 to 90,000 distinct CDR3 sequences, 18% seen once. The sample holds a few counts of this clonotype.

The source is a male donor with prostate cancer. The chain carries TRBV28 and TRBJ2-1; weak D call: TRBD2 (7 bases). The starting material was PBMCs, obtained before treatment. CDR3 sequence reads: CASSSGTPVGDEQFF. In nucleotides, the CDR3 is TGTGCCAGCAGTAGCGGGACACCCGTTGGGGATGAGCAGTTCTTC.